Presented here are 4 T cell receptor beta chains from one specimen sequenced in a study of CD8+ T cells in alopecia areata. RNA was extracted and reverse transcribed into cDNA as the sequencing template. Assay: immunoSEQ multiplex PCR; the TCRdb copy retains only in-frame clones and omits some. The data hold just over 150,000 clones, with more than 45% observed a single time. The specimen comprised CD8+ T cells sorted from blood, sampled at week 0. The receptors here all came from a human donor with alopecia areata.

This clone showed up just a few times. This CDR3 is CASSGGASTDTQYF. The CDR3 coding sequence is TGTGCCAGCAGCGGCGGGGCTAGCACAGATACGCAGTATTTT. The rearrangement links TRBV25-1 to TRBJ2-3; perhaps TRBD2 as D (6 bases). CDR3 length: 14 amino acids. V was pared by 6 bases and J by 0 bases, with 10 bases between. CDR1 is MGHDK, CDR2 SYGVNS, per germline.

The chain employs TRBV30 and TRBJ1-1; D uncertain. Germline CDR1 GTSNPN, CDR2 SVGIG (reference sequence). The CDR3 sequence is 13 residues long. V lost 1 base, J lost 0 bases, and 6 bases lay in between. CDR3 protein: CAWSALLNTEAFF. In nucleotides, the CDR3 is TGTGCCTGGAGTGCCCTTTTGAACACTGAAGCTTTCTTT.

This sequence joins TRBV30 and TRBJ2-1; weak D call: TRBD1 (5 bases). CDR1 GTSNPN and CDR2 SVGIG come from the germline V gene (reference sequence). CDR3 size: 11 residues. V was pared by 2 bases and J by 7 bases, with 6 bases between. This CDR3 reads CAWSTGNEQFF. The CDR3 nucleotides are TGTGCCTGGAGTACAGGAAATGAGCAGTTCTTC.

This chain uses TRBV13 with TRBJ1-2; possibly TRBD1 for D (6 bases). V was clipped by 0 bases and J by 8 bases, with 13 bases between them. The CDR3 is made up of 14 amino acids. The germline V gene encodes CDR1 PRHDT and CDR2 FYEKMQ (reference sequence). This chain's CDR3 is CASSLGTGLGGYTF. For the CDR3, the DNA is TGTGCCAGCAGCTTAGGTACAGGGCTAGGAGGCTACACCTTC.